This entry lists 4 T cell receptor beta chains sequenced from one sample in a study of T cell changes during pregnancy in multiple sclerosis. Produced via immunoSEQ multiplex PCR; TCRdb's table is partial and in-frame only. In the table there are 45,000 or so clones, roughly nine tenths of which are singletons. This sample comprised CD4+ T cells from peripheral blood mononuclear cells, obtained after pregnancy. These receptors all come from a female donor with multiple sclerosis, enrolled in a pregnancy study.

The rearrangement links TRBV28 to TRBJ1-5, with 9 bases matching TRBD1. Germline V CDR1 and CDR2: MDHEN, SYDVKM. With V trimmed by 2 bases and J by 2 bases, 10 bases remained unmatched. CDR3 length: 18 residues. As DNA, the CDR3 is TGTGCCAGCAGTTTAGGGACAGGGCAGGGTATACGCAATCAGCCCCAGCATTTT. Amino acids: CASSLGTGQGIRNQPQHF.

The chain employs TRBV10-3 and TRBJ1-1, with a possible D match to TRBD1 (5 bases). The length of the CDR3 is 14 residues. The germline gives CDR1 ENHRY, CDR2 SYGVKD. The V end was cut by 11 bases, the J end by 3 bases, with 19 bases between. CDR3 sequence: CAATPREDDTEAFF. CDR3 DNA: TGTGCCGCGACCCCCAGGGAGGACGACACTGAAGCTTTCTTT.

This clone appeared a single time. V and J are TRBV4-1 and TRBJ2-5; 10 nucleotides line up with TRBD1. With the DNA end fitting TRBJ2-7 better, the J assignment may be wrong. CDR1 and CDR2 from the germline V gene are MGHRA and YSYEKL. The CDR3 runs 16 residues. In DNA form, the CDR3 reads TGCGCCAGCAGCCAAGAAAGGGGACAGGGGAACTACGAGCAGTACTTC. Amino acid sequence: CASSQERGQGNYEQYF.

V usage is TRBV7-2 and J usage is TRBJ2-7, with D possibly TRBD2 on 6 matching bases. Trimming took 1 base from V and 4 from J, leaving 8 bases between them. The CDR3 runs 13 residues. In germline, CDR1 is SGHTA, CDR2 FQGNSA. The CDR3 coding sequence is TGTGCCAGCAGCTTAGGCCGGGAGTACGAGCAGTACTTC. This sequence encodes CASSLGREYEQYF.